The rows below give T cell receptor beta chains drawn from one sample of a study of T cell responses to AZD1222 COVID-19 vaccine. The method was immunoSEQ multiplex PCR; TCRdb's version includes in-frame clones alone and lacks a portion of them. This sample has roughly 180,000 clones, with around 92% found just once. The source was peripheral blood, collected on day 0 of AZD1222 vaccination. The receptors stem from an adult in good health. CDR3s include the opening cysteine and the closing phenylalanine or tryptophan. A D gene is named only where the DNA matches it firmly. Rows may omit the clone size; those that give it use once, few, many or a size class.

D: NA; length: 14; J: TRBJ1-4; V: TRBV4-2; size: NA; DNA: TGTGCCAGCAGCCAAGATGGCGGTAATGAAAAACTGTTTTTT; CDR3: CASSQDGGNEKLFF
D: NA; length: 11; J: TRBJ1-5; V: TRBV12-3/TRBV12-4; size: NA; DNA: TGTGCCAGCAGTTTAGGGGGCGACCGGCATTTT; CDR3: CASSLGGDRHF
D: NA; length: 14; J: TRBJ2-7; V: TRBV28; size: NA; DNA: TGTGCCAGCAGTTTTCGACCGAGCTCCTACGAGCAGTACTTC; CDR3: CASSFRPSSYEQYF
D: NA; length: 12; J: TRBJ2-3; V: TRBV7-8; size: NA; DNA: TGTGCCAGCAGCTTAAACTGGGATACGCAGTATTTT; CDR3: CASSLNWDTQYF
D: NA; length: 16; J: TRBJ2-1; V: TRBV3-1/TRBV3-2; size: NA; DNA: TGTGCCAGCAGCCAAGCTGGGGCTAGCGCCTCCAATGAGCAGTTCTTC; CDR3: CASSQAGASASNEQFF
D: TRBD1; length: 16; J: TRBJ1-5; V: TRBV4-1; size: NA; DNA: TGCGCCAGCAGCCAACCGACAGGGGGCAGTAGGCAGCCCCAGCATTTT; CDR3: CASSQPTGGSRQPQHF
D: NA; length: 13; J: TRBJ1-1; V: TRBV23-1; size: NA; DNA: TGCGCCAGCAGTCAGGTGCCTGGACAGCGAGCTTTCTTT; CDR3: CASSQVPGQRAFF
D: TRBD2; length: 15; J: TRBJ2-1; V: TRBV9; size: NA; DNA: TGTGCCAGCAGCGTATCGACAGAAAGCGGGAGTGAGCAGTTCTTC; CDR3: CASSVSTESGSEQFF
D: NA; length: 14; J: TRBJ2-3; V: TRBV7-3; size: NA; DNA: TGTGCCAGCAGCTTAACGGCTGGGTTGGATACGCAGTATTTT; CDR3: CASSLTAGLDTQYF
D: TRBD1; length: 13; J: TRBJ1-2; V: TRBV5-1; size: NA; DNA: TGCGCCAGCAGCTTGGAAGGGGGCTCTGGCTACACCTTC; CDR3: CASSLEGGSGYTF
D: NA; length: 17; J: TRBJ2-6; V: TRBV18; size: NA; DNA: TGTGCCAGCTCACCTTTGGGGCGGTCTCCGGGGGCCAACGTCCTGACTTTC; CDR3: CASSPLGRSPGANVLTF
D: NA; length: 15; J: TRBJ2-7; V: TRBV9; size: NA; DNA: TGTGCCAGCAGCGTAGCTAGCGCAGGAGAGTACGAGCAGTACTTC; CDR3: CASSVASAGEYEQYF
D: NA; length: 13; J: TRBJ2-5; V: TRBV7-9; size: NA; DNA: TGTGCCAGCAGTCTAATGGGAGCCGAGACCCAGTACTTC; CDR3: CASSLMGAETQYF
D: TRBD2; length: 18; J: TRBJ2-2; V: TRBV5-1; size: NA; DNA: TGCGCCAGCAGCTTGAGGACTAGCGGGAGAAGTTCGACCGGGGAGCTGTTTTTT; CDR3: CASSLRTSGRSSTGELFF
D: NA; length: 16; J: TRBJ2-1; V: TRBV5-1; size: NA; DNA: TGCGCCAGCAAACAGGGCTTGGCGGCAGGCTACAATGAGCAGTTCTTC; CDR3: CASKQGLAAGYNEQFF
D: NA; length: 15; J: TRBJ2-7; V: TRBV7-8; size: once; DNA: TGTGCCAGCAGCTTACCAGGAGGGGTCCTCTACGAGCAGTACTTC; CDR3: CASSLPGGVLYEQYF
D: NA; length: 16; J: TRBJ2-3; V: TRBV7-3; size: NA; DNA: TGTGCCAGCAGCGCCAGACAGGGAGGGAACACAGATACGCAGTATTTT; CDR3: CASSARQGGNTDTQYF
D: NA; length: 13; J: TRBJ1-1; V: TRBV12-3/TRBV12-4; size: NA; DNA: TGTGCCAGCAACACAGGAGGGCCCACTGAAGCTTTCTTT; CDR3: CASNTGGPTEAFF
D: TRBD2; length: 16; J: TRBJ2-1; V: TRBV3-1/TRBV3-2; size: NA; DNA: TGTGCCAGCAGCCACCCTAGCGGGAGTTCCTACAATGAGCAGTTCTTC; CDR3: CASSHPSGSSYNEQFF
D: TRBD1; length: 15; J: TRBJ1-1; V: TRBV6-5; size: NA; DNA: TGTGCCAGCAGGCCTAACAGGGGGCAGTACACTGAAGCTTTCTTT; CDR3: CASRPNRGQYTEAFF
D: TRBD1; length: 15; J: TRBJ2-5; V: TRBV19; size: NA; DNA: TGTGCCAGTAGTGGGACAGGGGGCTTCATGGAGACCCAGTACTTC; CDR3: CASSGTGGFMETQYF
D: TRBD2; length: 16; J: TRBJ2-7; V: TRBV19; size: few; DNA: TGTGCCAGTAGAGGGACTAGCGGGATGAGTAAGTACGAGCAGTACTTC; CDR3: CASRGTSGMSKYEQYF
D: NA; length: 12; J: TRBJ1-5; V: TRBV19; size: few; DNA: TGTGCCAGTCGGACAGCGAATCAGCCCCAGCATTTT; CDR3: CASRTANQPQHF
D: NA; length: 13; J: TRBJ2-1; V: TRBV27; size: NA; DNA: TGTGCCAGCAGTACGGGACGTTGGAATGAGCAGTTCTTC; CDR3: CASSTGRWNEQFF
D: TRBD1; length: 12; J: TRBJ1-2; V: TRBV12-3/TRBV12-4; size: NA; DNA: TGTGCCAGCGGGACAGGGGCTTTCGGCTACACCTTC; CDR3: CASGTGAFGYTF
D: NA; length: 12; J: TRBJ2-1; V: TRBV7-9; size: once; DNA: TGTGCCAGCAGCCTCGGACTGAATGAGCAGTTCTTC; CDR3: CASSLGLNEQFF
D: NA; length: 11; J: TRBJ2-5; V: TRBV10-2; size: NA; DNA: TGCGCCAGCAGTCTCAGGGAGACCCAGTACTTC; CDR3: CASSLRETQYF
D: TRBD2; length: 13; J: TRBJ2-7; V: TRBV29-1; size: NA; DNA: TGCAGCGCCACGGGGGGTAGGTCTTACGAGCAGTACTTC; CDR3: CSATGGRSYEQYF
D: TRBD2; length: 14; J: TRBJ2-7; V: TRBV5-6; size: NA; DNA: TGTGCCAGCAGCTTGCGACTAGCGGGAGACGAGCAGTACTTC; CDR3: CASSLRLAGDEQYF
D: TRBD1; length: 15; J: TRBJ1-3; V: TRBV18; size: NA; DNA: TGTGCCAGCTCATCCGGGACAGACCCCCGGAACACCATATATTTT; CDR3: CASSSGTDPRNTIYF
D: NA; length: 14; J: TRBJ1-1; V: TRBV19; size: NA; DNA: TGTGCCAGTAGTACCAGGGTGGAGAACACTGAAGCTTTCTTT; CDR3: CASSTRVENTEAFF
D: NA; length: 13; J: TRBJ2-1; V: TRBV4-1; size: few; DNA: TGCGCCAGCAGCCAAGTTTTGGAAACTGAGCAGTTCTTC; CDR3: CASSQVLETEQFF
D: TRBD2; length: 16; J: TRBJ2-2; V: TRBV5-6; size: NA; DNA: TGTGCCAGCAGCCCCTTGGGGCGGGAGTTAACCGGGGAGCTGTTTTTT; CDR3: CASSPLGRELTGELFF
D: NA; length: 9; J: TRBJ2-7; V: TRBV2; size: NA; DNA: TGTGCCAGCGGCGACGAGCAGTACTTC; CDR3: CASGDEQYF
D: NA; length: 15; J: TRBJ2-1; V: TRBV6-2/TRBV6-3; size: NA; DNA: TGTGCCAGCAGTTTTTCAGGGACTCAATACAATGAGCAGTTCTTC; CDR3: CASSFSGTQYNEQFF
D: NA; length: 14; J: TRBJ1-5; V: TRBV7-8; size: NA; DNA: TGTGCCAGCAGCCGGACTGGGTTTAATCAGCCCCAGCATTTT; CDR3: CASSRTGFNQPQHF
D: NA; length: 12; J: TRBJ1-1; V: TRBV7-8; size: NA; DNA: TGTGCCAGCAGCTTATCAGGATTTGAAGCTTTCTTT; CDR3: CASSLSGFEAFF
D: NA; length: 13; J: TRBJ2-3; V: TRBV28; size: NA; DNA: TGTGCCAGCAGCGGGAGCCGCGCAGATACGCAGTATTTT; CDR3: CASSGSRADTQYF
D: NA; length: 15; J: TRBJ1-4; V: TRBV28; size: NA; DNA: TGTGCCAGCAGTCCCCGGGTCTCTGGGCATGAAAAACTGTTTTTT; CDR3: CASSPRVSGHEKLFF
D: NA; length: 15; J: TRBJ2-7; V: TRBV4-3; size: NA; DNA: TGCGCCAGCAGCCAAGATTCCCAGGGCTCCTACGAGCAGTACTTC; CDR3: CASSQDSQGSYEQYF